This T cell receptor (beta chain) is from a study of blood T cells in healthy people across ages (dated by TCRdb to 2014 to 2015). With respect to the entire study: In model experiments, template switching captured about one uniquely barcoded TCR beta cDNA molecule for every two T cells. The study measured age-related changes in TCR beta repertoire diversity using deep sequencing normalized with unique cDNA molecular identifiers. Four age groups were formed from the donors: young (average about 16 years), middle-aged (approximately 40), aged (roughly 56) and long-lived (less than 85). Donors of different ages were randomly distributed across sequencing lanes to avoid experimental bias. Using the same blood draw, the study looked at two additional independent replicas of 1 million unique cDNA reads for two donors, one aged 18 to 29 and the other aged 80 or older.

What the study reported, not specific to this receptor: Donor CMV infection status was unknown, potentially confounding age-related changes in expanded clonotypes. Observed TCR beta diversity per million T cells fell roughly linearly with age, and a significant reduction was already apparent by age around 44. Compared with the aged group, the long-lived group had more naive CD4+ T cells, fewer expanded clones and increased TCR diversity, suggesting age selection. Total diversity estimates from one million sequenced T cells were considered lower bounds and underestimates. The percentage of naive T cells measured by flow cytometry correlated strongly with observed TCR beta diversity. Conclusive comparison of naive and antigen-experienced compartments was prevented by the profiling of bulk unsorted PBMCs.

The method behind the library was 5' RACE. Sequencing used an Illumina HiSeq 2500. A second PCR of roughly 7 to 11 cycles was performed with a sample-barcoded 5' primer and a J-beta primer mix. Each TCR beta cDNA molecule received a unique molecular identifier from a template-switch 5' adaptor carrying 12 random nucleotides. At least 2.5 million CDR3-containing paired-end reads were obtained from each sample. First-strand cDNA was synthesized from all RNA with the Mint cDNA synthesis kit, primed by a TRBC-specific oligonucleotide. All cDNA was treated with uracil-DNA glycosylase and then went through a first 18-cycle PCR with the universal primers M1SS and BC2_uni_R. The authors processed their data as follows. For normalization, 1 million high-quality reads were randomly selected from each sample, with every read carrying a distinct molecular identifier. Instead of being binned into consensus sequences, reads that shared molecular identifiers were thrown out. MiTCR, set to a Q25 quality threshold and the strictest error-elimination algorithm, was used for CDR3 identification, clonotype clustering and error correction. A nonparametric unseen species model using Euler transformation provided a lower-bound estimate of total TCR beta diversity. In-frame beta chains were kept once TCRdb had trimmed the public reads at Q25 with fastp and called clones with MiXCR. Rows with one shared CDR3 protein collapse into an entry with the most common genes and DNA. The V and J calls reflect TCRdb's pipeline rather than the authors' work. In this sample the table shows 1.5 million to 2 million distinct CDR3 sequences, approximately 50% of which occur a single time. The top ten clonotypes cover roughly 2.1% of the sample.

Donors were 40 or so systemically healthy Caucasian individuals from Russia aged roughly 6 to 90 years. Each donor gave ten milliliters of peripheral blood, collected into EDTA-treated Vacutainer tubes. Ficoll-Paque density-gradient centrifugation was used to isolate PBMCs, with at least 6 million obtained per sample. Total RNA, at least 6 micrograms per sample, was extracted from PBMCs with Trizol reagent. For every donor, flow cytometry on a PBMC aliquot measured the percentage of naive CD45RAhigh/CD27high T cells. V gives up 0 bases and J gives up 8 bases, and the segment between their germline ends measures 16 bases. The germline V gene yields ENHRY for CDR1 and SYGVKD for CDR2. Measured from the cysteine to the phenylalanine, the CDR3 is 15 residues long. Only CDR3 DNA is held: 45 bases, read in frame from base 1. Worth noting for this clonotype: Its antigen remains undetermined. Base qualities were left out, and no much larger clone turns up one base away.

This sequence uses TRBV10-3 and TRBJ1-2; the D segment could be TRBD1, given 5 matching bases. The receptor's source is a woman aged 40 to 50 in good health. Specimen: blood. The CDR3 reads CAISESLSGLEGYTF. The DNA sequence follows: TGTGCCATCAGTGAGTCACTCTCGGGACTCGAGGGCTACACCTTC.